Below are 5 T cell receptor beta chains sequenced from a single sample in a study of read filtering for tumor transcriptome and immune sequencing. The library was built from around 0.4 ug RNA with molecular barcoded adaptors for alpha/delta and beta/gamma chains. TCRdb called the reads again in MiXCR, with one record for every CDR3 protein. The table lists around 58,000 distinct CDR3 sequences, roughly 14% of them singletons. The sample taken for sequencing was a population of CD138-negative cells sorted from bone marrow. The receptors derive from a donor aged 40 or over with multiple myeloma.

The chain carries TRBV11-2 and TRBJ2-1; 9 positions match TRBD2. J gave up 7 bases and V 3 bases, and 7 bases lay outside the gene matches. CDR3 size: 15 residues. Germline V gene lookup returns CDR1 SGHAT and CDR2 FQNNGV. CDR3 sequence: CASSFSGSAKNEQFF. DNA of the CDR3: TGTGCCAGCAGCTTTAGCGGGAGCGCTAAAAATGAGCAGTTCTTC.

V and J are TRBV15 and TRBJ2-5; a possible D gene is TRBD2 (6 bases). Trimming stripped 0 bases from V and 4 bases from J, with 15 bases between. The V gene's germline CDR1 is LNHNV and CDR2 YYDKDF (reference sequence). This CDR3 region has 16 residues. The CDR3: CATSREGGRSGETQYF. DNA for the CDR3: TGTGCCACCAGCAGAGAAGGAGGGAGAAGTGGAGAGACCCAGTACTTC. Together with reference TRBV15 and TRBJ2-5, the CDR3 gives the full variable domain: DAMVIQNPRYQVTQFGKPVTLSCSQTLNHNVMYWYQQKSSQAPKLLFHYYDKDFNNEADTPDNFQSRRPNTSFCFLDIRSPGLGDTAMYLCATSREGGRSGETQYFGPGTRLLVL.

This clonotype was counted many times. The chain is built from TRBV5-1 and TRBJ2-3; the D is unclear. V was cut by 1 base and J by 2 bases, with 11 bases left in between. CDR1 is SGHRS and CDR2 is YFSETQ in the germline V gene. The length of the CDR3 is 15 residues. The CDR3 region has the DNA TGCGCCAGCAGCTTGCAGATACCTTCCACAGATACGCAGTATTTT. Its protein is CASSLQIPSTDTQYF. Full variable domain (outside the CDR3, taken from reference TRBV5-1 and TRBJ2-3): KAGVTQTPRYLIKTRGQQVTLSCSPISGHRSVSWYQQTPGQGLQFLFEYFSETQRNKGNFPGRFSGRQFSNSRSEMNVSTLELGDSALYLCASSLQIPSTDTQYFGPGTRLTVL.

DNA for the CDR3: TGTGCCAGCAGCAACACCGGGACTCCTACCTACGAGCAGTACTTC. Its protein is CASSNTGTPTYEQYF. The chain links TRBV7-9 to TRBJ2-7, with a tentative D call TRBD2 (6 bases). Germline V gene lookup returns CDR1 SEHNR and CDR2 FQNEAQ (reference sequence). This CDR3 is 15 amino acids long. Deletions cut 5 bases from V and 2 bases from J, with 16 bases between.

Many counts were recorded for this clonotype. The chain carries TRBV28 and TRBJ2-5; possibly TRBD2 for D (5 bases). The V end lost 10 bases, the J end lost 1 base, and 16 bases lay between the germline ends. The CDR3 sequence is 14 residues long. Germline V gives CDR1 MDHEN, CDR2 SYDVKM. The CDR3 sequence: CATGDPGFQETQYF. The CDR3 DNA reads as TGTGCCACAGGAGATCCGGGGTTCCAAGAGACCCAGTACTTC.